This T cell receptor beta chain was retrieved from a study of OX40 agonist ivuxolimab in advanced cancers. Across the study: Treatment of patients was with ivuxolimab, an agonistic anti-OX40 (CD134) antibody. A male proportion of around 86% was recorded, with mean age 60 years and range about 20 to 90. Findings and limits, study-wide: Low normalized clonal expansion also occurred in some nonresponding patients.

Generated by immunoSEQ multiplex PCR, the TCRdb table keeps only in-frame clones and is missing some. The sample consists of roughly 100,000 clones, roughly 89% of them appearing once. The length of the CDR3 is 15 residues. The germline V gene encodes CDR1 LNHDA and CDR2 SQIVND (reference sequence). J gave up 6 bases and V 6 bases, and 10 bases lay outside the gene matches. Turning to this clone: Its cognate antigen is unknown.

The TCR sequence derives from an adult with an advanced solid tumor such as melanoma, head and neck, liver or kidney cancer. This sample comprised CD4+ or CD8+ T cells sorted from blood, obtained in a trial of the OX40 agonist ivuxolimab. This rearrangement joins TRBV19 to TRBJ2-1; 8 bases fit TRBD1. The DNA of the CDR3 is TGTGCCAGTAGCCCGGACAGGGACACGCGCAATGAGCAGTTCTTC. This encodes CASSPDRDTRNEQFF.